This record looks at one T cell receptor (beta chain) sequence and its context. Its target is not known. The source of the sample is a study of cytomegalovirus exposure and HLA in healthy donors. The study's findings and limits: Among TCR beta chains, those listed as cytomegalovirus-associated numbered fewer than 200.

V lost 1 base and J lost 4, with 10 bases in between. The CDR3 consists of 14 residues. Germline CDR1 is MNHEY and CDR2 is SVGAGI. This PCR relied on a set of 60 Vbeta primers and 13 Jbeta primers. Authors' analysis steps: Approximately 11 million shared chains were among the 60 million to 80 million unique TCR beta chains that a later analysis counted. Libraries were prepared by immunoSEQ multiplex PCR; TCRdb keeps only in-frame clonotypes and omits some of them. V, J and clone size are taken as reported in that table, and D and trimming were inferred from the DNA itself. This table holds some 130,000 clones, around 77% found once.

The sequence was collected from a male donor in good health and CMV-seropositive. Material: PBMCs. V and J are TRBV6-5 and TRBJ1-2, with TRBD1 as a possible D gene (5 bases). CDR3 region: CASSYFGQTYGYTF. CDR3 nucleotide sequence: TGTGCCAGCAGTTACTTCGGACAAACCTATGGCTACACCTTC.